One sample yielded the 32 T cell receptor beta chains listed below, sequenced in a study of blood T cell repertoires in COVID-19. Using immunoSEQ multiplex PCR, the repertoire was profiled, and TCRdb retains in-frame clones only, with some absent. The sample shows some 46,000 clones, 88% of them seen only once. Sequenced material: peripheral blood. These TCRs come from a man aged 50-59 years with acute or convalescent COVID-19.

Here the CDR3 reads CASSSGTGGYTF. The CDR3 nucleotides read TGTGCCAGCAGCTCCGGGACAGGGGGCTACACCTTC. J is TRBJ1-2 and V is TRBV6-5; 9 nucleotides agree with TRBD1. This CDR3 spans 12 amino acids. The J segment lost 8 bases and the V segment lost 6 bases, leaving 4 bases of the junction unmatched. Germline-derived CDR1 and CDR2 are MNHEY and SVGAGI.

This clone has a handful of counts. The chain joins TRBV7-2 to TRBJ2-5; perhaps TRBD1 as D (5 bases). The V and J ends lost 3 bases and 7 bases respectively, with 9 bases between them. CDR1 is SGHTA and CDR2 is FQGNSA in the germline V gene. This CDR3 is 12 amino acids long. The CDR3, as DNA: TGTGCCAGCAGCTTCGAAAGGGGGACCCAGTACTTC. Translating gives CASSFERGTQYF.

V and J are TRBV18 and TRBJ2-5; a possible D gene is TRBD2 (6 bases). Trimming took off 3 bases at V and 7 bases at J, with 18 bases between the two ends. The CDR3 consists of 15 residues. Per the germline V gene, CDR1 is KGHSH and CDR2 is LQKENI. This CDR3 is CASSPSGTQVWTQYF. The DNA for the CDR3 is TGTGCCAGCTCACCCTCCGGGACTCAAGTTTGGACCCAGTACTTC.

The V gene is TRBV11-1, the J gene TRBJ1-2, with unresolved D. Germline V gene sequence: CDR1 SGHAT, CDR2 FQDESV (reference sequence). V dropped 1 base and J dropped 4 bases, with 7 bases sitting between them. The CDR3 contains 13 residues. DNA of the CDR3: TGTGCCAGCAGCTTAGTGCGCGGCTATGGCTACACCTTC. Protein product: CASSLVRGYGYTF.

The chain joins TRBV7-8 to TRBJ2-1; 8 bases agree with TRBD2. After removal of 0 bases from V and 3 bases from J, the junction contained 4 bases not matched to a gene. The CDR3 extends over 16 amino acids. Germline V gene sequence: CDR1 SGHVS, CDR2 FQNEAQ. CDR3 residues: CASSLARGGLYNEQFF. As DNA, the CDR3 is TGTGCCAGCAGCTTAGCTCGGGGGGGCCTCTACAATGAGCAGTTCTTC.

This clone has just one count. V usage is TRBV7-9 and J usage is TRBJ1-2; D unresolved. Trimming shortened V by 0 bases and J by 2 bases, and 7 bases separated the two germline ends. Germline-derived CDR1 and CDR2 are SEHNR and FQNEAQ (reference sequence). This CDR3 is built from 14 residues. The CDR3 spells CASSLASQNYGYTF. The DNA of the CDR3 is TGTGCCAGCAGCTTAGCGTCGCAGAACTATGGCTACACCTTC.

V is TRBV2 and J is TRBJ2-3, with a weak D call TRBD2 (6 bases). The V and J ends lost 3 bases and 2 bases respectively, with 9 bases between them. In germline, CDR1 is SNHLY, CDR2 FYNNEI. The CDR3 length is 14 residues. CDR3 loop: CASSEEGYTDTQYF. The DNA of the CDR3 is TGTGCCAGCAGTGAGGAGGGTTACACAGATACGCAGTATTTT.

The gene calls are TRBV9 and TRBJ2-2; 9 nucleotides agree with TRBD2. J lost 4 bases, V lost 0 bases, and 4 bases had no gene match. Per germline, CDR1 SGDLS and CDR2 YYNGEE. CDR3 length: 16 residues. CDR3: CASSVEDSGSTGELFF. The CDR3 DNA follows: TGTGCCAGCAGCGTAGAAGATAGCGGGAGCACCGGGGAGCTGTTTTTT.

Here the CDR3 reads CASSTRQDSNQPQHF. The CDR3 bases are TGTGCCAGTAGTACTCGACAAGATAGCAATCAGCCCCAGCATTTT. V gene TRBV19 combines with J gene TRBJ1-5; D unresolved. CDR1 is LNHDA and CDR2 is SQIVND in the germline V gene (reference sequence). V dropped 4 bases and J dropped 0 bases, with 10 bases sitting between them. The CDR3 runs 15 residues.

This clone has just one count. The chain is built from TRBV9 and TRBJ1-4, with a possible D match to TRBD1 (5 bases). Trimming cost V 3 bases and J 0 bases, with 15 bases left between them. Germline values: CDR1 SGDLS, CDR2 YYNGEE. There are 17 residues in the CDR3. Here the CDR3 reads CASSEGAGPATNEKLFF. In DNA form, the CDR3 reads TGTGCCAGCAGCGAAGGGGCGGGGCCTGCAACTAATGAAAAACTGTTTTTT. Full variable domain (outside the CDR3, taken from reference TRBV9 and TRBJ1-4): DSGVTQTPKHLITATGQRVTLRCSPRSGDLSVYWYQQSLDQGLQFLIQYYNGEERAKGNILERFSAQQFPDLHSELNLSSLELGDSALYFCASSEGAGPATNEKLFFGSGTQLSVL.

The V gene is TRBV5-1, the J gene TRBJ1-4, with TRBD1 matching 10 bases. CDR3 size: 17 residues. Trimming cost V 4 bases and J 2 bases; bases outside gene matches: 8. Germline CDR1 SGHRS, CDR2 YFSETQ. The CDR3 coding sequence is TGCGCCAGCAGCCCGGGACAGGGGAGTTGGACTAATGAAAAACTGTTTTTT. Encoded protein: CASSPGQGSWTNEKLFF.

Only one count was recorded for this clone. The V gene is TRBV19, the J gene TRBJ2-7; maybe TRBD1 (6 bases). Germline CDR1 LNHDA, CDR2 SQIVND (reference sequence). The V and J ends lost 1 base and 0 bases respectively, with 10 bases between them. The CDR3 has 15 amino acids. CDR3 nucleotides: TGTGCCAGTAGTATAGCCCAGGGGAGCTCCTACGAGCAGTACTTC. Translation gives CASSIAQGSSYEQYF.

Here the CDR3 reads CASSLATTPRTIYF. The CDR3 DNA reads TGCGCCAGCAGCTTGGCCACTACCCCTCGGACCATATATTTT. V and J are TRBV5-1 and TRBJ1-3; D is unresolved. Between the trimmed V and J ends, which lost 0 bases and 10 bases, there was a span of 14 bases. The CDR3 runs 14 residues. CDR1 and CDR2 from the germline V gene are SGHRS and YFSETQ.

This clone was recorded only once. The rearrangement uses TRBV18 and TRBJ1-5, with a possible D match to TRBD1 (6 bases). The V and J ends lost 6 bases and 5 bases respectively, with 17 bases between them. This CDR3 comprises 15 residues. From germline, CDR1 is KGHSH and CDR2 LQKENI. CDR3 sequence: CASSLAGAPDQPQHF. The CDR3 DNA sequence: TGTGCCAGCTCTCTGGCAGGGGCGCCGGATCAGCCCCAGCATTTT.

The chain uses TRBV19 and TRBJ1-5; weak D call: TRBD1 (5 bases). Trimming shortened V by 5 bases and J by 5 bases, and 16 bases separated the two germline ends. Germline loops: CDR1 LNHDA, CDR2 SQIVND (reference sequence). The CDR3 consists of 15 residues. The CDR3 sequence is CASSLLGQEHQPQHF. The CDR3 nucleotides read TGTGCCAGTAGTTTGTTGGGGCAGGAACATCAGCCCCAGCATTTT.

The V gene is TRBV7-8, the J gene TRBJ1-1; perhaps TRBD1 as D (6 bases). CDR3 length: 13 residues. Germline assignment: CDR1 SGHVS and CDR2 FQNEAQ. The germline V and J ends were trimmed by 8 bases and 12 bases, with 22 bases remaining between them. The CDR3 here is CASGASRGSMTFF. CDR3 nucleotides: TGTGCCAGCGGCGCCTCCAGGGGCTCTATGACTTTCTTT.

The chain has TRBV2 and TRBJ2-7; 12 bases fit TRBD1. V was pared by 6 bases and J by 9 bases, with 9 bases of the junction left unmatched. The length of the CDR3 is 14 residues. The V gene's germline CDR1 is SNHLY and CDR2 FYNNEI. The CDR3 DNA reads TGTGCCAGCAGGACCGGGACAGGGGGCGTTGGGCAGTACTTC. Translation gives CASRTGTGGVGQYF.

The CDR3 sequence is CASSLNVGQGSEQYF. In nucleotides, the CDR3 is TGTGCCAGCAGCTTGAATGTCGGACAGGGCTCCGAGCAGTACTTC. The chain carries TRBV5-4 and TRBJ2-7, with TRBD1 matching 8 bases. The germline gives CDR1 SGHNT, CDR2 YYREEE (reference sequence). The CDR3 runs 15 residues. Germline trimming cut 1 base from V and 6 bases from J; bases unmatched to any gene: 9.

The chain is built from TRBV6-1 and TRBJ2-7; D not resolved. From germline, CDR1 is MNHNS and CDR2 SASEGT. The CDR3 has 13 amino acids. Trimming stripped 2 bases from V and 3 bases from J, with 8 bases between. The chain's CDR3 is CASSEYHSYEQYF. DNA of the CDR3: TGTGCCAGCAGTGAATATCACAGCTACGAGCAGTACTTC.

This CDR3 reads CASSVRTSGSYNEQFF. The DNA for the CDR3 is TGCGCCAGCAGCGTGAGAACTAGCGGGAGTTACAATGAGCAGTTCTTC. The chain is built from TRBV5-1 and TRBJ2-1, with TRBD2 matching 11 bases. The ends lost 4 bases at V and 4 bases at J; junction bases unmatched: 7. The CDR3 spans 16 residues. The V gene's germline CDR1 is SGHRS and CDR2 YFSETQ.

The chain couples TRBV3-1 (or the pseudogene TRBV3-2) to TRBJ2-1; D is perhaps TRBD1 (6 bases). Trimming pared 1 base from V and 8 bases from J, leaving 15 bases between. This CDR3 comprises 15 residues. From germline, CDR1 is LGHDT and CDR2 YNNKEL (reference sequence). Written as DNA, the CDR3 is TGTGCCAGCAGCCAAGGACAGGCCGGTTTCGATGAGCAGTTCTTC. As protein: CASSQGQAGFDEQFF.

In this sample, this clone turned up once. The chain carries TRBV24-1 and TRBJ1-5, with no clear D. The germline V and J ends were trimmed by 5 bases and 2 bases, with 12 bases remaining between them. Germline CDR1 is KGHDR and CDR2 is SFDVKD. This CDR3 comprises 15 residues. The CDR3 region is CATSGAGGGNQPQHF. The CDR3 DNA reads TGTGCCACCAGTGGGGCGGGCGGGGGCAATCAGCCCCAGCATTTT.

V and J are TRBV18 and TRBJ1-3; 9 bases are shared with TRBD1. Germline loops: CDR1 KGHSH, CDR2 LQKENI. J was trimmed by 2 bases and V by 2 bases; bases with no gene match: 4. The CDR3 sequence is 16 residues long. CDR3 sequence: CASSPTGQGTGNTIYF. In nucleotides, the CDR3 is TGTGCCAGCTCACCAACAGGACAGGGGACTGGAAACACCATATATTTT.

CDR3 region: CASSTGAPNQPQHF. The CDR3 DNA is TGTGCCAGCAGTACAGGGGCCCCCAATCAGCCCCAGCATTTT. V and J are TRBV27 and TRBJ1-5; 7 nucleotides align to TRBD1. The CDR3 is 14 residues long. V was clipped by 5 bases and J by 3 bases; unmatched bases: 4. CDR1 is MNHEY, CDR2 SMNVEV, per germline (reference sequence).

The chain links TRBV11-1 to TRBJ2-3, with 7 bases that match TRBD2. The V segment lost 2 bases and the J segment 0 bases; nucleotides outside the gene matches: 5. The germline gives CDR1 SGHAT, CDR2 FQDESV (reference sequence). CDR3 length: 16 amino acids. The CDR3 region has the DNA TGTGCCAGCAGCTTACCAGCGGGACTTAGCACAGATACGCAGTATTTT. Its translation: CASSLPAGLSTDTQYF.

V and J are TRBV4-2 and TRBJ1-6, with 7 bases lining up with TRBD1. There are 18 residues in the CDR3. CDR1 is LGHNA, CDR2 YNFKEQ, per germline. Trimming took 0 bases from V and 1 from J; bases not matched to a gene: 6. The CDR3 loop is CASSQDLQGQSYNSPLHF. CDR3 in DNA: TGTGCCAGCAGCCAAGACCTACAGGGACAGTCCTATAATTCACCCCTCCACTTT.

V and J are TRBV28 and TRBJ1-4, with D possibly matching TRBD1 (5 bases). Trimming removed 3 bases at V and 5 bases at J, with 10 bases between. CDR3 length equals 14 residues. The V gene's germline CDR1 is MDHEN and CDR2 SYDVKM. The CDR3 reads CASSLQQANEKLFF. The CDR3 DNA reads as TGTGCCAGCAGTTTGCAACAGGCAAATGAAAAACTGTTTTTT.

The chain recombines TRBV30 with TRBJ1-2, with 7 bases matching TRBD1. Per germline, CDR1 GTSNPN and CDR2 SVGIG (reference sequence). With 1 base clipped from V and 3 bases from J, the junction kept 5 bases outside the gene matches. The CDR3 consists of 14 residues. Written as DNA, the CDR3 is TGTGCCTGGAGTGGTAGGGACAGCGACTATGGCTACACCTTC. Its protein product is CAWSGRDSDYGYTF.

This chain joins TRBV7-2 and TRBJ2-7, with TRBD2 as a possible D gene (6 bases). Germline V CDR1 and CDR2: SGHTA, FQGNSA. The CDR3 has 15 residues. Trimming took off 4 bases at V and 3 bases at J, with 16 bases between the two ends. CDR3 DNA sequence: TGTGCCAGCAGCTCAGGAGGGTCCGGTTACTACGAGCAGTACTTC. Its translation: CASSSGGSGYYEQYF.

In nucleotides, the CDR3 is TGCAGCGGGGACAGGGAAAACAATGAGCAGTTCTTC. Its translation is CSGDRENNEQFF. V usage is TRBV29-1 and J usage is TRBJ2-1, with TRBD1 matching over 9 bases. With 7 bases clipped from V and 5 bases from J, the junction kept 3 bases outside the gene matches. Germline values: CDR1 SQVTM, CDR2 ANQGSEA. The CDR3 runs to 12 residues.

The V gene is TRBV21-1, the J gene TRBJ1-5; TRBD1, the D gene given by the table, was not confirmed from the DNA. TRBV21-1 is deemed a pseudogene. The CDR3 totals 18 residues. Here the CDR3 reads CASNPRGRDRLSNQPQHF. As DNA, the CDR3 is TGTGCCAGCAACCCGAGAGGCCGGGACAGACTTAGCAATCAGCCCCAGCATTTT.

The chain has TRBV2 and TRBJ2-1; TRBD2 aligns across 7 bases. CDR1 and CDR2 (germline): SNHLY, FYNNEI. The CDR3 extends over 13 amino acids. V lost 7 bases and J lost 9; bases outside the gene matches: 9. This chain's CDR3 is CASNGLRETEQFF. The CDR3 DNA reads TGTGCCAGCAACGGTCTGCGGGAGACTGAGCAGTTCTTC.